The 13 T cell receptor beta chains in this list originate from one sample, sequenced in a study of a mutant IDH1 vaccine in newly diagnosed glioma. Time point described: week 11, during vaccination. The vaccine gave 300 ug of a 20-mer mutant IDH1 peptide subcutaneously per dose. Method: immunoSEQ multiplex PCR; TCRdb's copy keeps in-frame clones and lacks some. The sample lists about 66,000 clones; roughly four fifths were seen once. These receptors' antigens are unknown. The specimen was PBMCs, collected from a glioma patient whose treatment included an IDH1 peptide vaccine. All receptors come from a man aged 30 to 45 with glioma.

The rearrangement joins TRBV27 to TRBJ1-1; D perhaps matches TRBD1 (6 bases). The CDR3 spans 13 residues. Germline lookup yields CDR1 MNHEY and CDR2 SMNVEV (reference sequence). V was clipped by 5 bases and J by 4 bases, with 11 bases between them. This CDR3 reads CASSPQGFTEAFF. The CDR3, as DNA: TGTGCCAGCAGTCCTCAGGGGTTCACTGAAGCTTTCTTT.

The chain carries TRBV25-1 and TRBJ2-5; 7 nucleotides agree with TRBD1. The CDR3 extends over 13 amino acids. Per germline, CDR1 MGHDK and CDR2 SYGVNS. V lost 4 bases to trimming and J lost 2 bases; unmatched junction nucleotides: 1. For the CDR3, the DNA is TGTGCCAGCAGTGGCAGGGGGCAAGAGACCCAGTACTTC. This encodes CASSGRGQETQYF.

The CDR3 DNA follows: TGTGCCAGCAGCTCTAGACCAACTAGCACAGATACGCAGTATTTT. Protein: CASSSRPTSTDTQYF. The chain is built from TRBV7-8 and TRBJ2-3; no reliable D call. CDR1 and CDR2 (germline): SGHVS, FQNEAQ. Deletions cut 4 bases from V and 0 bases from J, with 11 bases between. This CDR3 is 15 amino acids long.

A remark on this clone: Sequence at one end of the junction differs from germline and may be a read error. This sequence joins TRBV2 and TRBJ2-1, with 7 bases that match TRBD2. Germline V gives CDR1 SNHLY, CDR2 FYNNEI. The CDR3 covers 14 residues. CDR3 nucleotide sequence: TGTGCCAGCAGTAAAGCGGGAATAGACAATGAGCAGTTCTTC. Translation gives CASSKAGIDNEQFF.

The V call is TRBV29-1, the J call TRBJ1-2; D gene uncertain. V was clipped by 2 bases and J by 4 bases, with 5 bases between them. The CDR3 length is 11 residues. The germline V gene has CDR1 SQVTM and CDR2 ANQGSEA. In DNA form, the CDR3 reads TGCAGCGTTGAAACCTCCTATGGCTACACCTTC. Encoded protein: CSVETSYGYTF. The full variable domain, in which reference TRBV29-1 and TRBJ1-2 provide the parts outside the CDR3, is SAVISQKPSRDICQRGTSLTIQCQVDSQVTMMFWYRQQPGQSLTLIATANQGSEATYESGFVIDKFPISRPNLTFSTLTVSNMSPEDSSIYLCSVETSYGYTFGSGTRLTVV.

The V call is TRBV2, the J call TRBJ2-1; possibly TRBD1 for D (5 bases). This CDR3 contains 15 residues. The V end lost 4 bases, the J end lost 2 bases, and 12 bases lay between the germline ends. Germline V gives CDR1 SNHLY, CDR2 FYNNEI. The CDR3 sequence: CASSGVWGTYNEQFF. CDR3 coding DNA: TGTGCCAGCAGTGGGGTCTGGGGCACCTACAATGAGCAGTTCTTC.

The chain uses TRBV10-3 and TRBJ2-5; D is ambiguous. The CDR3 has 13 residues. V was trimmed by 4 bases and J by 3 bases, leaving 9 bases between them. Germline CDR1 and CDR2: ENHRY and SYGVKD. In DNA form, the CDR3 reads TGTGCCATCAGTGGTTGGGCCGAAGAGACCCAGTACTTC. The encoded protein is CAISGWAEETQYF.

V usage is TRBV5-1 and J usage is TRBJ2-1; tentatively, D is TRBD2 (5 bases). Germline CDR1 is SGHRS and CDR2 is YFSETQ. The V end lost 1 base, the J end lost 0 bases, and 8 bases lay between the germline ends. The CDR3 covers 15 residues. The DNA of the CDR3 is TGCGCCAGCAGCTTGTTCAGCGGCTCCTACAATGAGCAGTTCTTC. This sequence encodes CASSLFSGSYNEQFF.

The V gene is TRBV15, the J gene TRBJ1-2; D is unresolved. The germline V gene has CDR1 LNHNV and CDR2 YYDKDF (reference sequence). This CDR3 is built from 14 residues. With 1 base removed from V and 0 bases from J, the gap between germline ends came to 6 bases. The CDR3 sequence is CATSRGTSNYGYTF. The CDR3 DNA reads as TGTGCCACCAGCAGAGGGACTTCTAACTATGGCTACACCTTC.

The chain has TRBV30 and TRBJ2-7, with no clear D. The ends were cut back, 5 bases at V and 2 bases at J, with 13 bases in the middle. CDR3 length equals 13 residues. Germline V gene sequence: CDR1 GTSNPN, CDR2 SVGIG (reference sequence). As DNA, the CDR3 is TGTGCCTGGCAAGGTGGGCCGGCCTACGAGCAGTACTTC. This encodes CAWQGGPAYEQYF. Using reference TRBV30 and TRBJ2-7 for the parts outside the CDR3, the full variable domain is SQTIHQWPATLVQPVGSPLSLECTVEGTSNPNLYWYRQAAGRGLQLLFYSVGIGQISSEVPQNLSASRPQDRQFILSSKKLLLSDSGFYLCAWQGGPAYEQYFGPGTRLTVT.

This chain uses TRBV7-2 with TRBJ2-2; D possibly uses TRBD1 or TRBD2 (6 bases each). V was cut by 3 bases and J by 7 bases, with 15 bases left in between. The length of the CDR3 is 15 residues. CDR1 is SGHTA and CDR2 is FQGNSA in the germline V gene. The CDR3 here is CASSFFGGRGGELFF. In DNA, the CDR3 is TGTGCCAGCAGCTTCTTTGGGGGGCGCGGCGGGGAGCTGTTTTTT. Drawing the rest from reference TRBV7-2 and TRBJ2-2, the complete variable domain is GAGVSQSPSNKVTEKGKDVELRCDPISGHTALYWYRQSLGQGLEFLIYFQGNSAPDKSGLPSDRFSAERTGGSVSTLTIQRTQQEDSAVYLCASSFFGGRGGELFFGEGSRLTVL.

This sequence joins TRBV5-6 and TRBJ1-1; D gene ambiguous. CDR3 length: 19 residues. The V and J ends lost 3 bases and 0 bases respectively, with 24 bases between them. Germline V lookup: CDR1 SGHDT, CDR2 YYEEEE. This chain's CDR3 is CASSSRLRLLRGLNTEAFF. In nucleotides, the CDR3 is TGTGCCAGCAGCTCTCGGTTAAGGCTACTCAGAGGTTTGAACACTGAAGCTTTCTTT.

J is TRBJ1-6 and V is TRBV6-5, with unresolved D. Between the trimmed V and J ends, which lost 5 bases and 10 bases, there was a span of 12 bases. Germline V gives CDR1 MNHEY, CDR2 SVGAGI. The CDR3 runs 13 residues. The CDR3, as DNA: TGTGCCAGCAGTCCTAAGTCCTACTCACCCCTCCACTTT. This gives the protein CASSPKSYSPLHF.